This T cell receptor (beta chain) came from a study of blood T cell repertoires in COVID-19. Trimming took 3 bases from V and 1 from J, leaving 8 bases between them. Germline lookup yields CDR1 SGHRS and CDR2 YFSETQ. This CDR3 spans 13 amino acids. Clones were read by immunoSEQ multiplex PCR, and TCRdb kept only the in-frame ones, dropping some. The sample comprises roughly 200,000 clones, roughly 80% of which are singletons, and around 6% rests with the top ten. The sequenced sample consisted of peripheral blood. The source is a middle-aged woman with COVID-19, enrolled during active disease. The chain couples TRBV5-1 to TRBJ2-7, with D maybe TRBD1 (5 bases). The CDR3 loop reads CASSSQGSYEQYF. CDR3 nucleotide sequence: TGCGCCAGCAGCTCGCAGGGTTCCTACGAGCAGTACTTC.